The 29 T cell receptor beta chains given below trace back to one sample, sequenced in a study of human T cells and chemical hapten exposure. The study extracted total RNA from unfractionated whole blood. Individual cDNA molecules in this library carried unique molecular identifiers. MiXCR, applied by TCRdb to the reads, yields one record per CDR3 protein. The sample includes about 120,000 distinct CDR3 sequences, more than 8.5% of them seen just once. Sequencing was done on a sample of whole blood. These receptors came from a human donor in good health. Some clones in this sample may be carry-over from other donors' samples.

This clonotype was counted ten times or more. V usage is TRBV27 and J usage is TRBJ1-6, with a weak D call TRBD1 (5 bases). Trimming stripped 4 bases from V and 10 bases from J, with 14 bases between. Germline CDR1 reads MNHEY; CDR2 reads SMNVEV (reference sequence). CDR3 size: 14 residues. The DNA of the CDR3 is TGTGCCAGCAGTTGGGGGGGAAGGGAATCACCCCTCCACTTT. Translating gives CASSWGGRESPLHF.

The chain joins TRBV18 to TRBJ2-3, with no clear D. CDR1 and CDR2 from the germline V gene are KGHSH and LQKENI. The CDR3 is 13 amino acids. Trimming took off 3 bases at V and 2 bases at J, with 6 bases between the two ends. The CDR3 sequence is CASSPQNTDTQYF. CDR3 bases: TGTGCCAGCTCACCGCAAAACACAGATACGCAGTATTTT.

V usage is TRBV29-1 and J usage is TRBJ2-7, with D tentatively TRBD2 (6 bases). This CDR3 has 15 residues. The V and J ends lost 2 bases and 5 bases respectively, with 19 bases between them. Per the germline V gene, CDR1 is SQVTM and CDR2 is ANQGSEA. CDR3 nucleotide sequence: TGCAGCGTTGAAAGGGTCGGAACGGGAGAAAACGAGCAGTACTTC. Translation: CSVERVGTGENEQYF.

The V and J genes are TRBV7-9 and TRBJ1-1; tentatively, D is TRBD1 (6 bases). Trimming left V 1 base short and J 7 bases short, with 13 bases between. This CDR3 spans 14 amino acids. From germline, CDR1 is SEHNR and CDR2 FQNEAQ (reference sequence). CDR3 amino acids: CASSLVTGTREAFF. CDR3 coding DNA: TGTGCCAGCAGCTTAGTAACCGGGACACGTGAAGCTTTCTTT. Supplemented by reference TRBV7-9 and TRBJ1-1, the full variable domain reads DTGVSQNPRHKITKRGQNVTFRCDPISEHNRLYWYRQTLGQGPEFLTYFQNEAQLEKSRLLSDRFSAERPKGSFSTLEIQRTEQGDSAMYLCASSLVTGTREAFFGQGTRLTVV.

There are many counts of this clonotype. This chain connects TRBV4-3 to TRBJ1-1; 11 bases agree with TRBD1. V lost 4 bases, J lost 9 bases, and 4 bases stayed unmatched. Looked up from germline, CDR1 is LGHNA and CDR2 is YSLEER. The CDR3 is 13 amino acids. The CDR3 bases are TGCGCCAGCAGCCTTGGGACAGGGGGACAAGCTTTCTTT. Protein: CASSLGTGGQAFF.

In this sample, this clonotype turned up a few times. The J gene is TRBJ2-2, the V gene TRBV7-7; D perhaps matches TRBD1 (6 bases). The CDR3 is 15 residues long. From germline, CDR1 is SSHAT and CDR2 FNYEAQ (reference sequence). V lost 4 bases and J lost 4, with 13 bases in between. The CDR3 DNA sequence: TGTGCCAGCAGCTCCGGACAGCTCTCCACCGGGGAGCTGTTTTTT. It specifies CASSSGQLSTGELFF.

This clonotype was detected only a few times. This rearrangement joins TRBV19 to TRBJ2-1; TRBD2 agrees at 8 bases. Trimming took 5 bases from V and 5 from J; bases not matched to a gene: 2. The CDR3 spans 13 residues. The germline gives CDR1 LNHDA, CDR2 SQIVND (reference sequence). CDR3 residues: CASSSLADNEQFF. In DNA form, the CDR3 reads TGTGCCAGTAGTTCACTAGCGGACAATGAGCAGTTCTTC.

This clonotype was seen more than once but under ten times. This chain uses TRBV11-2 with TRBJ2-3; D is undetermined. There are 14 residues in the CDR3. Trimming pared 5 bases from V and 2 bases from J, leaving 11 bases between. Germline CDR1 and CDR2: SGHAT and FQNNGV. The CDR3 coding sequence is TGTGCCAGCAGCCGACAACTATTCACAGATACGCAGTATTTT. Its protein is CASSRQLFTDTQYF.

This clonotype was found many times. The chain couples TRBV6-2 or TRBV6-3 to TRBJ2-4, with 14 positions matching TRBD2. V gave up 4 bases and J gave up 0 bases; unmatched junction bases: 8. This CDR3 has 19 amino acids. CDR1 is MNHEY, CDR2 SVGEGT, per germline. In DNA, the CDR3 is TGTGCCAGCAGTTCCTCGGGGACTAGCGGGGGAGTAGCCAAAAACATTCAGTACTTC. This translates into CASSSSGTSGGVAKNIQYF.

The chain employs TRBV4-2 and TRBJ2-2, with D perhaps matching TRBD2 (7 bases). The CDR3 consists of 17 residues. Per the germline V gene, CDR1 is LGHNA and CDR2 is YNFKEQ. With 2 bases removed from V and 1 base from J, the gap between germline ends came to 14 bases. The CDR3 DNA follows: TGTGCCAGCAGCCAACCAAAGGGAGGGGGGAACACCGGGGAGCTGTTTTTT. Translating it yields CASSQPKGGGNTGELFF.

The table lists this clonotype with many counts. The chain employs TRBV19 and TRBJ2-7; D uncertain. Trimming cost V 5 bases and J 2 bases, with 10 bases left between them. Germline-derived CDR1 and CDR2 are LNHDA and SQIVND (reference sequence). The CDR3 totals 13 residues. The CDR3 DNA reads TGTGCCAGTAGTTTAGGAAGGACCTACGAGCAGTACTTC. As protein: CASSLGRTYEQYF.

The CDR3 DNA follows: TGCGCCAGCAGCCAAGGACAAGTGGCTTTCTTT. As protein: CASSQGQVAFF. The V gene is TRBV4-1, the J gene TRBJ1-1; D ambiguous. V was pared by 1 base and J by 11 bases, with 8 bases between. The CDR3 contains 11 residues. The germline V gene encodes CDR1 MGHRA and CDR2 YSYEKL.

This clonotype was counted between two and nine times. V usage is TRBV3-1 and J usage is TRBJ2-1, with D perhaps TRBD2 (6 bases). Germline V lookup: CDR1 LGHDT, CDR2 YNNKEL (reference sequence). The CDR3 runs to 14 residues. The germline V and J ends were trimmed by 3 bases and 2 bases, with 8 bases remaining between them. The CDR3 coding sequence is TGTGCCAGCAGCCAGACTAGTCCCTACAATGAGCAGTTCTTC. Translated, it gives CASSQTSPYNEQFF.

The chain employs TRBV20-1 and TRBJ2-5; 10 bases fit TRBD2. With V trimmed by 4 bases and J by 2 bases, 10 bases remained unmatched. CDR1 is DFQATT and CDR2 is SNEGSKA in the germline V gene (reference sequence). The CDR3 totals 16 residues. The CDR3 sequence is CSAIKGSGGIQETQYF. In DNA, the CDR3 is TGCAGTGCTATCAAGGGTAGCGGGGGGATTCAAGAGACCCAGTACTTC.

This clonotype was found many times. This chain links TRBV14 with TRBJ1-2; D possibly corresponds to TRBD1 (6 bases). This CDR3 is 15 amino acids long. The V gene's germline CDR1 is SGHDN and CDR2 FVKESK. V dropped 4 bases and J dropped 3 bases, with 15 bases sitting between them. As DNA, the CDR3 is TGTGCCAGCAGCCCTTCACAGGGTCCCTACTATGGCTACACCTTC. It is translated as CASSPSQGPYYGYTF.

This chain links TRBV7-2 with TRBJ2-7; 10 bases fit TRBD1. The CDR3 sequence is 14 residues long. CDR1 SGHTA and CDR2 FQGNSA come from the germline V gene. V lost 1 base to trimming and J lost 10 bases; unmatched junction nucleotides: 7. CDR3 region: CASSLDGRQGAQYF. The CDR3 DNA sequence: TGTGCCAGCAGCTTAGATGGGAGACAGGGGGCCCAGTACTTC.

This clonotype has at least ten counts. The rearrangement links TRBV7-9 to TRBJ2-3, with 7 bases fitting TRBD2. Germline loops: CDR1 SEHNR, CDR2 FQNEAQ (reference sequence). J gave up 1 base and V 8 bases, and 6 bases lay outside the gene matches. This CDR3 comprises 14 residues. The CDR3 DNA sequence: TGTGCCAGCCTCTTGGCGGGGGGCACAGATACGCAGTATTTT. Its translation: CASLLAGGTDTQYF.

This clonotype was picked up a small number of times. The genes are TRBV5-4 and TRBJ2-7, with TRBD2 as a possible D gene (6 bases). CDR1 SGHNT and CDR2 YYREEE come from the germline V gene (reference sequence). Between the trimmed V and J ends, which lost 0 bases and 4 bases, there was a span of 8 bases. This CDR3 region has 13 residues. CDR3 sequence (DNA): TGTGCCAGCAGCTTGGGACTAGAATACGAGCAGTACTTC. This encodes CASSLGLEYEQYF.

The chain employs TRBV11-2 and TRBJ2-5; D is ambiguous. CDR1 is SGHAT, CDR2 FQNNGV, per germline. Deletions cut 8 bases from V and 2 bases from J, with 15 bases between. This CDR3 has 14 amino acids. The CDR3 DNA is TGTGCCAGCGCCGGATGGGCGGTTCAAGAGACCCAGTACTTC. Translation gives CASAGWAVQETQYF.

This clonotype was seen a few times. The chain couples TRBV7-2 to TRBJ2-2, with TRBD2 matching over 9 bases. CDR1 is SGHTA and CDR2 is FQGNSA in the germline V gene. The trim removed 2 bases at V and 6 bases at J, leaving 7 bases unmatched. This CDR3 has 16 residues. In nucleotides, the CDR3 is TGTGCCAGCAGCTTACCTAGCGGGGCTGGCCCCGGGGAGCTGTTTTTT. Protein: CASSLPSGAGPGELFF.

This clonotype was seen at least ten times. The chain joins TRBV7-2 to TRBJ2-7, with D tentatively TRBD2 (5 bases). This CDR3 region has 12 residues. Per the germline V gene, CDR1 is SGHTA and CDR2 is FQGNSA. Trimming took off 4 bases at V and 7 bases at J, with 11 bases between the two ends. This CDR3 is CASSSRGGEQYF. As DNA, the CDR3 is TGTGCCAGCAGCTCCCGGGGTGGAGAGCAGTACTTC.

The J gene is TRBJ1-6, the V gene TRBV7-9; tentatively, D is TRBD1 (6 bases). V lost 5 bases to trimming and J lost 10 bases, with 15 bases between them. CDR1 and CDR2 (germline): SEHNR, FQNEAQ (reference sequence). The CDR3 is 14 residues long. The CDR3 here is CASSPTQGSSPLHF. CDR3 DNA: TGTGCCAGCAGCCCTACCCAGGGGAGCTCACCCCTCCACTTT.

V gene TRBV6-5 combines with J gene TRBJ1-4, with D possibly TRBD1 on 5 matching bases. Germline lookup yields CDR1 MNHEY and CDR2 SVGAGI. The CDR3 totals 15 residues. Trimming took 1 base from V and 6 from J, leaving 12 bases between them. In DNA, the CDR3 is TGTGCCAGCAGTTACTGGGGACGGAACGATGAAAAACTGTTTTTT. It specifies CASSYWGRNDEKLFF.

This clonotype was counted many times. The rearrangement uses TRBV2 and TRBJ2-1, with a weak D call TRBD1 (6 bases). Germline V gene data show CDR1 as SNHLY and CDR2 as FYNNEI. CDR3 size: 22 residues. The germline V and J ends were trimmed by 3 bases and 4 bases, with 34 bases remaining between them. The CDR3 is CASSDTPSEAGQRARDYNEQFF. CDR3 sequence (DNA): TGTGCCAGCAGTGATACGCCCAGTGAAGCAGGACAGAGGGCCCGAGATTACAATGAGCAGTTCTTC. Using reference TRBV2 and TRBJ2-1 for the parts outside the CDR3, the full variable domain is EPEVTQTPSHQVTQMGQEVILRCVPISNHLYFYWYRQILGQKVEFLVSFYNNEISEKSEIFDDQFSVERPDGSNFTLKIRSTKLEDSAMYFCASSDTPSEAGQRARDYNEQFFGPGTRLTVL.

The chain has TRBV7-9 and TRBJ2-3; 8 positions match TRBD2. Germline-derived CDR1 and CDR2 are SEHNR and FQNEAQ (reference sequence). The trim removed 5 bases at V and 0 bases at J, leaving 4 bases unmatched. The CDR3 is made up of 15 amino acids. In DNA form, the CDR3 reads TGTGCCAGCAGCCGAAGCGGGAGTAGCACAGATACGCAGTATTTT. Its protein product is CASSRSGSSTDTQYF.

This clonotype came up many times. The chain recombines TRBV12-3 or TRBV12-4 with TRBJ1-5; D might be TRBD1 (5 bases). V dropped 5 bases and J dropped 0 bases, with 11 bases sitting between them. CDR3 size: 15 residues. The CDR3 nucleotides read TGTGCCAGCAGTCTGCGACAGAATAGCAATCAGCCCCAGCATTTT. Protein sequence: CASSLRQNSNQPQHF.

This clonotype was seen at least ten times. The V call is TRBV7-2, the J call TRBJ1-1, with D possibly being TRBD1 (6 bases). The CDR3 covers 15 residues. The V gene's germline CDR1 is SGHTA and CDR2 FQGNSA. Trimming left V 5 bases short and J 8 bases short, with 21 bases between. CDR3 region: CASSAPGAGGREAFF. In DNA, the CDR3 is TGTGCCAGCAGCGCCCCAGGTGCGGGGGGGCGGGAAGCTTTCTTT.

This clonotype was observed a few times. The gene calls are TRBV19 and TRBJ1-4; D possibly corresponds to TRBD1 (6 bases). CDR1 is LNHDA, CDR2 SQIVND, per germline (reference sequence). Trimming cost V 6 bases and J 2 bases, with 10 bases left between them. The CDR3 has 14 residues. In DNA, the CDR3 is TGTGCCAGTAGCCCCACAGGGACTAATGAAAAACTGTTTTTT. Amino acids: CASSPTGTNEKLFF.

The chain recombines TRBV6-1 with TRBJ2-1, with TRBD1 as a possible D gene (6 bases). V was cut by 6 bases and J by 6 bases, with 12 bases left in between. CDR3 length equals 13 residues. Germline values: CDR1 MNHNS, CDR2 SASEGT. DNA for the CDR3: TGTGCCAGCAGGAACAGGGACGGCAATGAGCAGTTCTTC. It yields the protein CASRNRDGNEQFF.